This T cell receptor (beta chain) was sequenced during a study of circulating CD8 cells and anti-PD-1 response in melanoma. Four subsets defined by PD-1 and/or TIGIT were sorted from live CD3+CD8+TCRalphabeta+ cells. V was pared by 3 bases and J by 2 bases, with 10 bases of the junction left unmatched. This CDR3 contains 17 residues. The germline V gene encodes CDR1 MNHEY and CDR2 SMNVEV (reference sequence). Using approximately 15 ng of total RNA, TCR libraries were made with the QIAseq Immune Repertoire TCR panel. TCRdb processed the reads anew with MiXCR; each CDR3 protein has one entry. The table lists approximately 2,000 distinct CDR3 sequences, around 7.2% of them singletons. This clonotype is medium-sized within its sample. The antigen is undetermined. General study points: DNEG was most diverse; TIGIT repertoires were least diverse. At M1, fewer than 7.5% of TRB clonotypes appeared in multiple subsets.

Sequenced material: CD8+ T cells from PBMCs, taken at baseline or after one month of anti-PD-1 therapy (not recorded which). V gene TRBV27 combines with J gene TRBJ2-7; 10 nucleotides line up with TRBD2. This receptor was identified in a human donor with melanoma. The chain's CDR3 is CASSFPTLSGGTYEQYF. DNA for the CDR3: TGTGCCAGCAGTTTCCCCACCCTTAGCGGGGGGACCTACGAGCAGTACTTC.